This T cell receptor (beta chain) was found in a study of T-cell memory formation after mild COVID-19. Study-level results: Several responding clones turned up in pre-infection memory, indicating that cross-reactive memory may have taken part.

From germline, CDR1 is SGHVS and CDR2 FNYEAQ. Trimming took off 5 bases at V and 7 bases at J, with 20 bases between the two ends. The CDR3 has 15 amino acids. One entry per CDR3 protein, called by TCRdb with MiXCR from the 5' RACE reads. The table has under 50,000 distinct CDR3 sequences, 27% seen once. This clonotype was counted only a few times. Antigen unknown. The TCR sequence derives from a man aged 18 to 29 who had mild COVID-19 (a few samples of this study predate the infection). Cell type and time point are not known. The specimen sequenced was PBMCs or a T cell subset sorted from them (not recorded which). The gene calls are TRBV7-6 and TRBJ1-2; D gene unclear. This CDR3 is CASSPIARTIGGYTF. The DNA of the CDR3 is TGTGCCAGCAGCCCCATTGCCCGGACGATTGGTGGCTACACCTTC.